The 4 T cell receptor beta chains presented below share a single source sample, sequenced in a study of blood T cell repertoires in COVID-19. Assay: immunoSEQ multiplex PCR; the TCRdb copy retains only in-frame clones and omits some. The table includes some 120,000 clones, around 81% detected once. Specimen: peripheral blood. Source of these receptors: a woman aged 50 to 65 with acute or convalescent COVID-19.

The chain is built from TRBV29-1 and TRBJ1-2, with 7 bases matching TRBD1. The germline gives CDR1 SQVTM, CDR2 ANQGSEA. The length of the CDR3 is 12 residues. The trim removed 3 bases at V and 4 bases at J, leaving 2 bases unmatched. This CDR3 is CSVDGTAYGYTF. CDR3 bases: TGCAGCGTTGACGGGACAGCCTATGGCTACACCTTC. The full variable domain, completed using reference TRBV29-1 and TRBJ1-2, is SAVISQKPSRDICQRGTSLTIQCQVDSQVTMMFWYRQQPGQSLTLIATANQGSEATYESGFVIDKFPISRPNLTFSTLTVSNMSPEDSSIYLCSVDGTAYGYTFGSGTRLTVV.

This rearrangement joins TRBV29-1 to TRBJ2-3; 15 bases map to TRBD2. The CDR3 spans 15 residues. Per germline, CDR1 SQVTM and CDR2 ANQGSEA. V lost 7 bases to trimming and J lost 7 bases; unmatched junction nucleotides: 9. The CDR3 spells CSARTSGGASNTQYF. The CDR3 coding sequence is TGCAGCGCTCGGACTAGCGGGGGGGCAAGCAATACGCAGTATTTT.

The gene calls are TRBV28 and TRBJ1-1; D remains ambiguous. The CDR3 spans 11 residues. The V end lost 3 bases, the J end lost 8 bases, and 7 bases lay between the germline ends. Germline V gene sequence: CDR1 MDHEN, CDR2 SYDVKM. CDR3 sequence reads: CASSFAGEAFF. In DNA, the CDR3 is TGTGCCAGCAGTTTCGCGGGGGAAGCTTTCTTT. Together with reference TRBV28 and TRBJ1-1, the CDR3 gives the full variable domain: DVKVTQSSRYLVKRTGEKVFLECVQDMDHENMFWYRQDPGLGLRLIYFSYDVKMKEKGDIPEGYSVSREKKERFSLILESASTNQTSMYLCASSFAGEAFFGQGTRLTVV.

This clone appeared once. J is TRBJ2-3 and V is TRBV10-3; D possibly corresponds to TRBD1 (5 bases). CDR3 length equals 13 residues. Trimming cost V 6 bases and J 0 bases, with 7 bases left between them. CDR1 is ENHRY and CDR2 is SYGVKD in the germline V gene. The CDR3: CAIRDTSTDTQYF. The CDR3 DNA sequence: TGTGCCATCAGGGACACCAGCACAGATACGCAGTATTTT.